Here is one T cell receptor (beta chain) with its context. The study recruited people aged 18 to 89 years across approximately 24 US areas. The data belong to a study of blood T cell repertoires in COVID-19. Measured with immunoSEQ multiplex PCR; TCRdb has only the in-frame clones, and not every one. The repertoire holds 150,000 to 200,000 clones, 75% to 85% seen once, with around 6.1% in the top ten. Germline-derived CDR1 and CDR2 are MRHNA and SNTAGT. V lost 4 bases to trimming and J lost 5 bases, with 11 bases between them. This CDR3 has 14 amino acids. Input material: PBMCs or T cells enriched from blood (not recorded which). This chain connects TRBV6-4 to TRBJ2-2; D ambiguous. The clonotype originates from a middle-aged man who had recovered from COVID-19. The CDR3 DNA follows: TGTGCCAGCAGTGCCTCCCCGTTTACCGGGGAGCTGTTTTTT. Translation gives CASSASPFTGELFF.